The rows below give T cell receptor beta chains drawn from one sample of a study of blood T cell repertoires in COVID-19. Here immunoSEQ multiplex PCR was the method, and the copy in TCRdb shows in-frame clones only, minus some. The data contain 200,000 to 300,000 clones, roughly four fifths of them seen just once; the ten biggest clones take up approximately 4.8%. Input material: peripheral blood. The receptor set was obtained from a woman between 65 and 79 years old with acute or convalescent COVID-19. Both conserved end residues are part of each CDR3. The D gene is left open where the match is weak. Clone size is not always given. Where it is, it says once, few, many or a class for expanded clones.

clone size: NA
J gene: TRBJ2-7
D gene: TRBD1
V gene: TRBV7-2
CDR3 length: 14
CDR3 DNA: TGTGCCAGCAGCTCGAGACAGGGAACCTACGAGCAGTACTTC
CDR3 protein: CASSSRQGTYEQYF

clone size: NA
J gene: TRBJ2-5
D gene: TRBD2
V gene: TRBV7-9
CDR3 length: 15
CDR3 DNA: TGTGCCAGCAGCTTATGGCTAGCGGGGGAAGAGACCCAGTACTTC
CDR3 protein: CASSLWLAGEETQYF

clone size: NA
J gene: TRBJ1-4
D gene: TRBD1
V gene: TRBV4-1
CDR3 length: 18
CDR3 DNA: TGCGCCAGCAGCCAAGCCCAATACGGGACAGTACTGGTGGTAGAACTGTTTTTT
CDR3 protein: CASSQAQYGTVLVVELFF

clone size: many
J gene: TRBJ1-2
D gene: NA
V gene: TRBV4-2
CDR3 length: 15
CDR3 DNA: TGTGCCAGCAGCCAAGCCCAGAATGCTAACTATGGCTACACCTTC
CDR3 protein: CASSQAQNANYGYTF

clone size: few
J gene: TRBJ1-1
D gene: TRBD1
V gene: TRBV6-5
CDR3 length: 14
CDR3 DNA: TGTGCCAGCAGAAACAGGGGATTAGGCACTGAAGCTTTCTTT
CDR3 protein: CASRNRGLGTEAFF

clone size: NA
J gene: TRBJ2-3
D gene: TRBD2
V gene: TRBV4-1
CDR3 length: 16
CDR3 DNA: TGCGCCAGCAGCCAAGATAGGCGGGGGGGCACAGATACGCAGTATTTT
CDR3 protein: CASSQDRRGGTDTQYF

clone size: NA
J gene: TRBJ1-3
D gene: NA
V gene: TRBV12-5
CDR3 length: 18
CDR3 DNA: TGTGCTAGTGGTTTGGTGTTTCCCGTGGGGAGTGGTGGAAACACCATATATTTT
CDR3 protein: CASGLVFPVGSGGNTIYF

clone size: NA
J gene: TRBJ1-2
D gene: NA
V gene: TRBV14
CDR3 length: 15
CDR3 DNA: TGTGCCAGCAGCCAAGAACGGCAGGGAAATTATGGCTACACCTTC
CDR3 protein: CASSQERQGNYGYTF

clone size: NA
J gene: TRBJ2-7
D gene: TRBD2
V gene: TRBV5-4
CDR3 length: 15
CDR3 DNA: TGTGCCAGCAGCCTAAACAGCGGGGGTCCCTACGAGCAGTACTTC
CDR3 protein: CASSLNSGGPYEQYF

clone size: once
J gene: TRBJ1-1
D gene: TRBD1
V gene: TRBV27
CDR3 length: 14
CDR3 DNA: TGTGCCAGCAGTTCTTTGACAGGGTGGCCTGAAGCTTTCTTT
CDR3 protein: CASSSLTGWPEAFF

clone size: NA
J gene: TRBJ1-2
D gene: NA
V gene: TRBV5-6
CDR3 length: 11
CDR3 DNA: TGTGCCAGCAGCTTGAGGAGGGCTTCGACCTTC
CDR3 protein: CASSLRRASTF

clone size: many
J gene: TRBJ1-4
D gene: TRBD1
V gene: TRBV19
CDR3 length: 16
CDR3 DNA: TGTGCCAGTAGTTGGGGACAGATTACAACTAATGAAAAACTGTTTTTT
CDR3 protein: CASSWGQITTNEKLFF

clone size: NA
J gene: TRBJ1-6
D gene: NA
V gene: TRBV10-1
CDR3 length: 14
CDR3 DNA: TGCGCCAGCAGTGAGTCGTCAGCGGTTTCACCCCTCCACTTT
CDR3 protein: CASSESSAVSPLHF

clone size: NA
J gene: TRBJ1-1
D gene: NA
V gene: TRBV6-1
CDR3 length: 13
CDR3 DNA: TGTGCCAGCAGTGAAGTACAGTTAACTGAAGCTTTCTTT
CDR3 protein: CASSEVQLTEAFF

clone size: few
J gene: TRBJ1-2
D gene: NA
V gene: TRBV2
CDR3 length: 12
CDR3 DNA: TGTGCCAGCACCCGCGGGGGTTATGGCTACACCTTC
CDR3 protein: CASTRGGYGYTF

clone size: once
J gene: TRBJ1-1
D gene: NA
V gene: TRBV18
CDR3 length: 14
CDR3 DNA: TGTGCCAGCTCACTAAGACAGAGCGATACTGAAGCTTTCTTT
CDR3 protein: CASSLRQSDTEAFF

clone size: NA
J gene: TRBJ1-2
D gene: NA
V gene: TRBV3-1/TRBV3-2
CDR3 length: 15
CDR3 DNA: TGTGCCAGCAGCGGGTTGTCAGGATTCTACTATGGCTACACCTTC
CDR3 protein: CASSGLSGFYYGYTF

clone size: NA
J gene: TRBJ2-3
D gene: NA
V gene: TRBV6-1
CDR3 length: 12
CDR3 DNA: TGTGCCAGCAGTGAAGGTGGCTATACGCAGTATTTT
CDR3 protein: CASSEGGYTQYF

clone size: NA
J gene: TRBJ1-6
D gene: NA
V gene: TRBV4-1
CDR3 length: 17
CDR3 DNA: TGCGCCAGCAGCCAAGATCATAGACAGGCCCCTAATTCACCCCTCCACTTT
CDR3 protein: CASSQDHRQAPNSPLHF

clone size: NA
J gene: TRBJ1-2
D gene: TRBD1
V gene: TRBV28
CDR3 length: 13
CDR3 DNA: TGTGCCAGCAGTTTAGGACAGGCCTATGGCTACACCTTC
CDR3 protein: CASSLGQAYGYTF

clone size: NA
J gene: TRBJ2-7
D gene: NA
V gene: TRBV28
CDR3 length: 12
CDR3 DNA: TGTGCCAGCAGTCCCCCAGGGGCCGAGCAGTACTTC
CDR3 protein: CASSPPGAEQYF

clone size: NA
J gene: TRBJ2-7
D gene: TRBD2
V gene: TRBV12-3/TRBV12-4
CDR3 length: 13
CDR3 DNA: TGTGCCAGCAGACGGACTAGCGCCTACGAGCAGTACTTC
CDR3 protein: CASRRTSAYEQYF

clone size: once
J gene: TRBJ2-5
D gene: TRBD1
V gene: TRBV6-5
CDR3 length: 15
CDR3 DNA: TGTGCCAGCAGCATTAGGACAGGGTTGGTAGAGACCCAGTACTTC
CDR3 protein: CASSIRTGLVETQYF

clone size: once
J gene: TRBJ2-1
D gene: NA
V gene: TRBV7-2
CDR3 length: 14
CDR3 DNA: TGTGCCAGCAGCTTAGCTAGCCGAAGCAATGAGCAGTTCTTC
CDR3 protein: CASSLASRSNEQFF

clone size: once
J gene: TRBJ1-1
D gene: NA
V gene: TRBV5-1
CDR3 length: 16
CDR3 DNA: TGCGCCAGCAGCTTGCCGGAGCGAACCAGGGGCACTGAAGCTTTCTTT
CDR3 protein: CASSLPERTRGTEAFF

clone size: NA
J gene: TRBJ2-1
D gene: TRBD2
V gene: TRBV24-1
CDR3 length: 14
CDR3 DNA: TGTGCCACCCAAGGGGAGGGTGCCTACAATGAGCAGTTCTTC
CDR3 protein: CATQGEGAYNEQFF

clone size: NA
J gene: TRBJ1-6
D gene: NA
V gene: TRBV4-3
CDR3 length: 15
CDR3 DNA: TGCGCCAGCAGCCAACACGGACAGCTAAATTCACCCCTCCACTTT
CDR3 protein: CASSQHGQLNSPLHF